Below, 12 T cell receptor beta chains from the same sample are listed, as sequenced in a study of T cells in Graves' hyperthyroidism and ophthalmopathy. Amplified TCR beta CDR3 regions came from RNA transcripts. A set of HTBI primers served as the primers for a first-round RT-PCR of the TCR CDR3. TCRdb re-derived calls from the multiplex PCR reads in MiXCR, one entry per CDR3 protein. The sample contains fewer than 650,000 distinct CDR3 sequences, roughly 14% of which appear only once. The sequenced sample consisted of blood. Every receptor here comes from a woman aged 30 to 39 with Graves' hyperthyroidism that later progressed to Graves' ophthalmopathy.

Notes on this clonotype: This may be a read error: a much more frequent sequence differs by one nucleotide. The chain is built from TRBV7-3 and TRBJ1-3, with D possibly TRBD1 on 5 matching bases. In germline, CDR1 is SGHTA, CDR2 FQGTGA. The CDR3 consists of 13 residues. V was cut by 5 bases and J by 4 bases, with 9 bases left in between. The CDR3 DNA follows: TGTGCCAGCAGCGCCGAGGGGGGAAACACCATATATTTT. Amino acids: CASSAEGGNTIYF. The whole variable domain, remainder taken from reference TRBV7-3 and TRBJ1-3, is GAGVSQTPSNKVTEKGKYVELRCDPISGHTALYWYRQSLGQGPEFLIYFQGTGAADDSGLPNDRFFAVRPEGSVSTLKIQRTERGDSAVYLCASSAEGGNTIYFGEGSWLTVV.

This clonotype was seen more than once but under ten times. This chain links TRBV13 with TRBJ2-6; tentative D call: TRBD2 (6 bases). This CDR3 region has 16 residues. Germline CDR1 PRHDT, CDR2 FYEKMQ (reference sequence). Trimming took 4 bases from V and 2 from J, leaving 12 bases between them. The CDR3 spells CASSSMRGPGANVLTF. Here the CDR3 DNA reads TGTGCCAGCAGCTCTATGCGGGGCCCTGGGGCCAACGTCCTGACTTTC. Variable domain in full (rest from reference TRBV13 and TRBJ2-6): AAGVIQSPRHLIKEKRETATLKCYPIPRHDTVYWYQQGPGQDPQFLISFYEKMQSDKGSIPDRFSAQQFSDYHSELNMSSLELGDSALYFCASSSMRGPGANVLTFGAGSRLTVL.

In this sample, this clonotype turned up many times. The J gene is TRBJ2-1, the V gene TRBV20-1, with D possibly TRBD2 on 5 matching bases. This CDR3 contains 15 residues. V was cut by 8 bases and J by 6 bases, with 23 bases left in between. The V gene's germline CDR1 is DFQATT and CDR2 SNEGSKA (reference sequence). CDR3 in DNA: TGCAGTCCTCCGCTCCTAGCTTTCGAGGGCAATGAGCAGTTCTTC. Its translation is CSPPLLAFEGNEQFF.

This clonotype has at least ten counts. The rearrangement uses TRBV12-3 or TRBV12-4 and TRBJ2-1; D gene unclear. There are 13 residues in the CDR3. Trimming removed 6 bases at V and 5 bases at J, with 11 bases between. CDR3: CASRAGLNNEQFF. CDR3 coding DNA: TGTGCCAGCAGAGCCGGGCTCAACAATGAGCAGTTCTTC.

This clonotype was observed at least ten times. The CDR3 is CATGETGRERADTQYF. CDR3 DNA sequence: TGTGCCACCGGCGAAACAGGGAGAGAGAGGGCAGATACGCAGTATTTT. V usage is TRBV24-1 and J usage is TRBJ2-3; TRBD1 is a possible D gene (6 bases). Germline-derived CDR1 and CDR2 are KGHDR and SFDVKD. The V gene lost 9 bases and the J gene lost 4 bases, with 22 bases spanning the gap. The CDR3 consists of 16 residues.

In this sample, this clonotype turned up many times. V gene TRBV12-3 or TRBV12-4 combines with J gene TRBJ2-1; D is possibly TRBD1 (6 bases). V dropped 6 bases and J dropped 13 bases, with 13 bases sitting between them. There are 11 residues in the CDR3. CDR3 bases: TGTGCCAGCAGCCTCAGGGGTGCCCAGTTCTTC. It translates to CASSLRGAQFF.

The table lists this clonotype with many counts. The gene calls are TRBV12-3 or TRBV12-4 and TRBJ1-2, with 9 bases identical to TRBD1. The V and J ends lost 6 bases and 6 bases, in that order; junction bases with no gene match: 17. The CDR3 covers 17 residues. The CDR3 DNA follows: TGTGCCAGCAGCTATGGGGGGACAGGGCAGGGGAGGGATGGCTACACCTTC. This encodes CASSYGGTGQGRDGYTF.

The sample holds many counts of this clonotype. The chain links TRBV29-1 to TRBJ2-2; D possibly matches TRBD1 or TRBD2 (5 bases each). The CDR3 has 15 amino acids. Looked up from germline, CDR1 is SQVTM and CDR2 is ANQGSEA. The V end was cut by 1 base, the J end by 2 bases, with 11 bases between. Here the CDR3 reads CSVEVKGRNTGELFF. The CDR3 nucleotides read TGCAGCGTTGAAGTCAAGGGACGTAACACCGGGGAGCTGTTTTTT.

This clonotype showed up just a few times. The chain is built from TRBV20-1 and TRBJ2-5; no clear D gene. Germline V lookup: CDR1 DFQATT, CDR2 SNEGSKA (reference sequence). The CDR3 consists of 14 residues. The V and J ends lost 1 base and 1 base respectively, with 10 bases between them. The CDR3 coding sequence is TGCAGTGCTAGAGCGATCGTTACCCAAGAGACCCAGTACTTC. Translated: CSARAIVTQETQYF.

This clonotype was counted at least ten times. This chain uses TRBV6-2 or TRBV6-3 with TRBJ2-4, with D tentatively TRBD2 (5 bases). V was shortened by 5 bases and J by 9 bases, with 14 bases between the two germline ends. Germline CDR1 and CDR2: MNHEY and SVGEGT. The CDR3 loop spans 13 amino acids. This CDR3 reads CASSPGGESIQYF. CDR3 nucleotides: TGTGCCAGCAGTCCCGGAGGAGAATCCATTCAGTACTTC.

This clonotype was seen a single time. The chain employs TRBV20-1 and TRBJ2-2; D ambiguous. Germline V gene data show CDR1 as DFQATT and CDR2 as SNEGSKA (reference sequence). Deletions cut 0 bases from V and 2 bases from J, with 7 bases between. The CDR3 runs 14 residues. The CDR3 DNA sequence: TGCAGTGCTAGAGATCCAGGCAACACCGGGGAGCTGTTTTTT. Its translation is CSARDPGNTGELFF.

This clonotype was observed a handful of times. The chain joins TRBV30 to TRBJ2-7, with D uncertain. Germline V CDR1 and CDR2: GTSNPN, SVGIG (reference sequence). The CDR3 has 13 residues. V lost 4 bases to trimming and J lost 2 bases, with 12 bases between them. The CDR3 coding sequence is TGTGCCTGGAATCCCAGGAGCCCCTACGAGCAGTACTTC. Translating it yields CAWNPRSPYEQYF.